Each of the 23 T cell receptor beta chains below was sequenced from the same sample in a study of blood T cell repertoires in COVID-19. Sequenced by immunoSEQ multiplex PCR; TCRdb stores in-frame clones only, minus some. The table records about 250,000 clones, 70% to 90% of them present only once. Sequenced material: PBMCs or T cells enriched from blood (not recorded which). Every receptor here comes from a man between 35 and 55 years old who had recovered from COVID-19.

The chain has TRBV9 and TRBJ2-3, with D perhaps TRBD2 (7 bases). V lost 1 base and J 6 bases, leaving 12 bases between the germline ends. Looked up from germline, CDR1 is SGDLS and CDR2 is YYNGEE. CDR3 length: 14 amino acids. The DNA of the CDR3 is TGTGCCAGCAGCGTAAGAGGGGGGGAGGATACGCAGTATTTT. It encodes CASSVRGGEDTQYF.

As to this clone: An end of the junction does not agree with germline; a read error may underlie this. The chain carries TRBV2 and TRBJ2-1; 9 nucleotides agree with TRBD1. CDR3 length equals 16 residues. Germline V gives CDR1 SNHLY, CDR2 FYNNEI. In nucleotides, the CDR3 is TGTGCCAGCACTGAAAGGGGGGACAGGGTCTACAATGAGCAGTTCTTC. It specifies CASTERGDRVYNEQFF.

The chain couples TRBV7-2 to TRBJ1-2, with D possibly matching TRBD1 (6 bases). Germline V gene lookup returns CDR1 SGHTA and CDR2 FQGNSA. CDR3 length: 13 residues. V was cut by 4 bases and J by 8 bases, with 14 bases left in between. CDR3 DNA sequence: TGTGCCAGCAGCTACACAGGGATCTTAGGCTACACCTTC. Translation: CASSYTGILGYTF.

This sequence joins TRBV28 and TRBJ1-2; 8 bases match TRBD1. The CDR3 is 13 residues long. Germline V gene lookup returns CDR1 MDHEN and CDR2 SYDVKM. After removal of 6 bases from V and 2 bases from J, the junction contained 2 bases not matched to a gene. The CDR3 sequence: CASSPGGNYGYTF. CDR3 bases: TGTGCCAGCAGCCCAGGGGGCAACTATGGCTACACCTTC.

This sequence joins TRBV7-9 and TRBJ1-6, with D possibly TRBD1 on 6 matching bases. V was pared by 2 bases and J by 8 bases, with 7 bases between. From germline, CDR1 is SEHNR and CDR2 FQNEAQ (reference sequence). CDR3 length: 13 residues. CDR3 amino acids: CASSLNRDSPLHF. The CDR3 bases are TGTGCCAGCAGCTTAAACAGGGATTCACCCCTCCACTTT.

The genes are TRBV18 and TRBJ2-5; the D is unclear. This CDR3 has 15 residues. The germline V gene has CDR1 KGHSH and CDR2 LQKENI. V dropped 3 bases and J dropped 4 bases, with 15 bases sitting between them. The CDR3 loop reads CASSPRIGTVETQYF. The CDR3 nucleotides are TGTGCCAGCTCACCCAGGATAGGCACGGTAGAGACCCAGTACTTC.

This clone was found once. The V and J genes are TRBV5-4 and TRBJ1-2, with a weak D call TRBD1 (6 bases). Trimming removed 1 base at V and 1 base at J, with 11 bases between. The V gene's germline CDR1 is SGHNT and CDR2 YYREEE (reference sequence). The CDR3 loop spans 15 amino acids. The CDR3 region is CASSLTDRINYGYTF. The CDR3 bases are TGTGCCAGCAGCTTGACCGACAGGATTAACTATGGCTACACCTTC.

The rearrangement joins TRBV23-1 to TRBJ1-4; TRBD1 is a possible D gene (5 bases). TRBV23-1 is classed as an ORF, of uncertain function. This CDR3 spans 12 amino acids. Here the CDR3 DNA reads TGCGCAGGGCGCCAGGGTGGGGAAAAACTGTTTTTT. It encodes CAGRQGGEKLFF.

The chain combines TRBV6-6 with TRBJ2-7, with 7 bases identical to TRBD2. The CDR3 is made up of 11 amino acids. The germline V gene encodes CDR1 MNHNY and CDR2 SVGAGI (reference sequence). The V gene end was trimmed by 5 bases and the J gene end by 6 bases; junction bases not matched to a gene: 1. As DNA, the CDR3 is TGTGCCAGCAGTCTAGCGGCCGAGCAGTACTTC. Protein: CASSLAAEQYF.

This rearrangement joins TRBV19 to TRBJ2-2; D may be TRBD2 (6 bases). There are 15 residues in the CDR3. V lost 7 bases, J lost 2 bases, and 14 bases lay in between. The V gene's germline CDR1 is LNHDA and CDR2 SQIVND (reference sequence). CDR3 DNA: TGTGCCAGTAATCGGAGGGGAAGTAACACCGGGGAGCTGTTTTTT. Translated: CASNRRGSNTGELFF.

CDR3 amino acids: CAISDNRDTGELFF. The CDR3 nucleotides read TGTGCCATCAGTGACAACAGGGACACCGGGGAGCTGTTTTTT. The rearrangement links TRBV10-3 to TRBJ2-2, with D possibly matching TRBD1 (6 bases). The CDR3 runs to 14 residues. With 3 bases removed from V and 3 bases from J, the gap between germline ends came to 8 bases. From germline, CDR1 is ENHRY and CDR2 SYGVKD.

Regarding this clone: One junction end does not reproduce the germline sequence, and a read error may be involved. The CDR3 spells CASGLGLADNNEQFF. CDR3 DNA: TGTGCTAGTGGCTTGGGACTAGCGGATAACAATGAGCAGTTCTTC. The gene calls are TRBV12-5 and TRBJ2-1; 11 bases are a match to TRBD2. The CDR3 consists of 15 residues. Germline V CDR1 and CDR2: LGHNT, FRNRAP. Combining the CDR3 with reference TRBV12-5 and TRBJ2-1 gives the whole variable domain DARVTQTPRHKVTEMGQEVTMRCQPILGHNTVFWYRQTMMQGLELLAYFRNRAPLDDSGMPKDRFSAEMPDATLATLKIQPSEPRDSAVYFCASGLGLADNNEQFFGPGTRLTVL.

This clone was picked up one time. This chain links TRBV6-1 with TRBJ1-2; TRBD1 matches at 9 bases. This CDR3 has 16 residues. CDR1 MNHNS and CDR2 SASEGT come from the germline V gene. V lost 2 bases and J lost 7; bases outside the gene matches: 11. DNA for the CDR3: TGTGCCAGCAGTGAATTGGAGGGGGACAGGGCTGGTGGCTACACCTTC. Protein product: CASSELEGDRAGGYTF.

The chain combines TRBV7-3 with TRBJ2-3, with 11 bases identical to TRBD2. Germline V CDR1 and CDR2: SGHTA, FQGTGA. With V trimmed by 7 bases and J by 4 bases, 7 bases remained unmatched. The CDR3 consists of 15 residues. CDR3 coding DNA: TGTGCCAGCACCATTACTAGCGGGGGTCCAGATACGCAGTATTTT. Translated: CASTITSGGPDTQYF.

V is TRBV5-6 and J is TRBJ1-1; tentatively, D is TRBD1 (5 bases). This CDR3 is built from 13 residues. Per germline, CDR1 SGHDT and CDR2 YYEEEE. Deletions cut 3 bases from V and 4 bases from J, with 10 bases between. The CDR3 DNA is TGTGCCAGCAGCTACGGGACTACCACTGAAGCTTTCTTT. Translating gives CASSYGTTTEAFF.

The rearrangement links TRBV6-1 to TRBJ1-2; a weak D match, TRBD1 (5 bases). This CDR3 is 17 amino acids long. Germline V gene data show CDR1 as MNHNS and CDR2 as SASEGT. The ends were cut back, 2 bases at V and 3 bases at J, with 19 bases in the middle. In nucleotides, the CDR3 is TGTGCCAGCAGTGAAATCCCCCCGGCCAGGGTGGACTATGGCTACACCTTC. This codes for CASSEIPPARVDYGYTF.

The chain combines TRBV2 with TRBJ2-3; a possible D gene is TRBD1 (5 bases). The CDR3 spans 14 residues. Trimming pared 8 bases from V and 4 bases from J, leaving 16 bases between. Germline V gives CDR1 SNHLY, CDR2 FYNNEI. DNA of the CDR3: TGTGCCAGCTTTAGTCAGGGTCAGGCAGATACGCAGTATTTT. Translating gives CASFSQGQADTQYF.

The chain couples TRBV7-9 to TRBJ1-5; a possible D gene is TRBD1 (5 bases). The CDR3 is made up of 16 amino acids. V was clipped by 0 bases and J by 6 bases, with 15 bases between them. The germline gives CDR1 SEHNR, CDR2 FQNEAQ (reference sequence). The DNA of the CDR3 is TGTGCCAGCAGCTTAGCACCGGGGGATGGGAGTCAGCCCCAGCATTTT. It translates to CASSLAPGDGSQPQHF.

V is TRBV7-8 and J is TRBJ2-5, with TRBD1 matching over 7 bases. The CDR3 sequence is 17 residues long. Looked up from germline, CDR1 is SGHVS and CDR2 is FQNEAQ. The ends lost 1 base at V and 3 bases at J; junction bases unmatched: 11. CDR3 in amino acids: CASSLGHGTEREETQYF. The CDR3 DNA reads as TGTGCCAGCAGCTTAGGCCACGGGACAGAGCGAGAAGAGACCCAGTACTTC. The complete variable domain, with remaining parts taken from reference TRBV7-8 and TRBJ2-5, reads GAGVSQSPRYKVAKRGQDVALRCDPISGHVSLFWYQQALGQGPEFLTYFQNEAQLDKSGLPSDRFFAERPEGSVSTLKIQRTQQEDSAVYLCASSLGHGTEREETQYFGPGTRLLVL.

The V and J genes are TRBV7-9 and TRBJ1-1, with D unresolved. The CDR3 loop spans 13 amino acids. V lost 0 bases to trimming and J lost 5 bases, with 7 bases between them. Germline loops: CDR1 SEHNR, CDR2 FQNEAQ (reference sequence). As DNA, the CDR3 is TGTGCCAGCAGCTTAGCTGGGAGGACTGAAGCTTTCTTT. Amino acid sequence: CASSLAGRTEAFF. Supplemented by reference TRBV7-9 and TRBJ1-1, the full variable domain reads DTGVSQNPRHKITKRGQNVTFRCDPISEHNRLYWYRQTLGQGPEFLTYFQNEAQLEKSRLLSDRFSAERPKGSFSTLEIQRTEQGDSAMYLCASSLAGRTEAFFGQGTRLTVV.

V and J are TRBV9 and TRBJ2-3; a possible D gene is TRBD1 (6 bases). From germline, CDR1 is SGDLS and CDR2 YYNGEE. The CDR3 has 16 amino acids. The ends were cut back, 1 base at V and 4 bases at J, with 16 bases in the middle. The DNA for the CDR3 is TGTGCCAGCAGCGTAATTGGTCCCTCAGGGGCAGATACGCAGTATTTT. Translated: CASSVIGPSGADTQYF.

The chain couples TRBV5-1 to TRBJ1-1; TRBD1 matches at 10 bases. The germline CDR1 and CDR2 sequences are SGHRS and YFSETQ. The CDR3 spans 20 residues. The V and J ends lost 0 bases and 0 bases, in that order; junction bases with no gene match: 14. The CDR3 DNA reads as TGCGCCAGCAGCTTGGTTGGTGACAGGGGGCGCGTGGGCTTGAACACTGAAGCTTTCTTT. It is translated as CASSLVGDRGRVGLNTEAFF. The variable domain in full, completed from reference TRBV5-1 and TRBJ1-1, reads KAGVTQTPRYLIKTRGQQVTLSCSPISGHRSVSWYQQTPGQGLQFLFEYFSETQRNKGNFPGRFSGRQFSNSRSEMNVSTLELGDSALYLCASSLVGDRGRVGLNTEAFFGQGTRLTVV.

This chain links TRBV5-1 with TRBJ2-7; 7 bases agree with TRBD2. This CDR3 comprises 16 residues. Germline assignment: CDR1 SGHRS and CDR2 YFSETQ. V gave up 0 bases and J gave up 7 bases; unmatched junction bases: 13. CDR3: CASSLAPRGTRGEQYF. The CDR3 coding sequence is TGCGCCAGCAGCTTGGCCCCGCGGGGGACGAGGGGTGAGCAGTACTTC.